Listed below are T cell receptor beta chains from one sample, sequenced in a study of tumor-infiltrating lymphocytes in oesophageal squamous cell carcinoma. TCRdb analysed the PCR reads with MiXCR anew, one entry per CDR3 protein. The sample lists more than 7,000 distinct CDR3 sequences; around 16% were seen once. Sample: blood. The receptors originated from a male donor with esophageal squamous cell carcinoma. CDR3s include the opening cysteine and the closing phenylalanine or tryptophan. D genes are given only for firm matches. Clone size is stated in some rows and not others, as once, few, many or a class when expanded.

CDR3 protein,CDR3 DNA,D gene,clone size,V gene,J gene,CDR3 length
CASSQLYNTGELFF,TGTGCCAGCAGCCAACTCTACAACACCGGGGAGCTGTTTTTT,NA,many,TRBV14,TRBJ2-2,14
CASSSSRGPKTQYF,TGTGCCAGCAGTTCCTCGAGAGGGCCGAAGACCCAGTACTTC,NA,many,TRBV27,TRBJ2-5,14
CASSQDGGARGNQPQHF,TGCGCCAGCAGCCAAGATGGGGGGGCCCGCGGCAATCAGCCCCAGCATTTT,NA,few,TRBV4-1,TRBJ1-5,17
CASSPTPGTGGYGYTF,TGTGCCAGCAGCCCGACCCCCGGGACCGGGGGATATGGCTACACCTTC,NA,many,TRBV11-2,TRBJ1-2,16
CASSARSNQPQHF,TGTGCCAGCAGCGCTAGGAGCAATCAGCCCCAGCATTTT,NA,many,TRBV11-3,TRBJ1-5,13
CASSPGGEKLFF,TGTGCCAGCTCACCCGGTGGGGAAAAACTGTTTTTT,NA,few,TRBV18,TRBJ1-4,12
CASSLALRGGRSYNEQFF,TGTGCCAGCAGCTTAGCACTGCGGGGGGGCCGGTCCTACAATGAGCAGTTCTTC,TRBD2,large,TRBV7-2,TRBJ2-1,18
CASSYGVQNTEAFF,TGTGCCAGCAGTTACGGAGTACAGAACACTGAAGCTTTCTTT,NA,many,TRBV6-6,TRBJ1-1,14
CASNGAGLGYTF,TGTGCCAGCAATGGGGCAGGGTTAGGCTACACCTTC,NA,many,TRBV19,TRBJ1-2,12
CASTRDRTFTDTQYF,TGCGCCAGCACCCGGGACCGCACCTTCACAGATACGCAGTATTTT,NA,many,TRBV10-2,TRBJ2-3,15
CASSRAPQETQYF,TGTGCCAGCAGCCGCGCCCCCCAAGAGACCCAGTACTTC,NA,medium-sized,TRBV12-3/TRBV12-4,TRBJ2-5,13
CASSFGSLGETQYF,TGTGCCAGCAGTTTTGGGAGTCTTGGGGAGACCCAGTACTTC,NA,medium-sized,TRBV12-3/TRBV12-4,TRBJ2-5,14
CAISESTQVQVKETQYF,TGTGCCATCAGTGAGTCGACCCAAGTGCAAGTCAAAGAGACCCAGTACTTC,NA,medium-sized,TRBV10-3,TRBJ2-5,17
CASRLRGRGQETQYF,TGTGCCAGCAGACTCAGGGGGCGAGGCCAAGAGACCCAGTACTTC,TRBD1,medium-sized,TRBV6-1,TRBJ2-5,15
CASNPNGGAVPGELFF,TGTGCCAGCAACCCTAACGGGGGGGCCGTTCCCGGGGAGCTGTTTTTT,TRBD2,medium-sized,TRBV12-3/TRBV12-4,TRBJ2-2,16
CASSPMPGQDLNTEAFF,TGTGCCAGCTCACCGATGCCGGGACAGGACTTGAACACTGAAGCTTTCTTT,TRBD1,few,TRBV18,TRBJ1-1,17
CASTGRVAGELFF,TGCGCCAGCACCGGCAGAGTCGCCGGGGAGCTGTTTTTT,NA,many,TRBV10-2,TRBJ2-2,13
CAISLAGASDTQYF,TGTGCCATCAGTTTAGCGGGGGCCTCAGATACGCAGTATTTT,TRBD2,medium-sized,TRBV10-3,TRBJ2-3,14
CASSSMRPTYEQFF,TGCGCCAGCAGCTCCATGCGACCGACCTACGAGCAGTTCTTC,NA,NA,TRBV5-1,TRBJ2-1,14
CASSLVTDTQYF,TGTGCCAGCAGTTTAGTGACAGATACGCAGTATTTT,NA,medium-sized,TRBV12-3/TRBV12-4,TRBJ2-3,12
CASSYSMLVEGWSPLHF,TGTGCCAGCAGTTACTCCATGCTCGTGGAGGGTTGGTCACCCCTCCACTTT,NA,many,TRBV6-6,TRBJ1-6,17
CASSERDSQTGELFF,TGTGCCAGCAGCGAGCGGGACAGTCAAACCGGGGAGCTGTTTTTT,NA,many,TRBV6-1,TRBJ2-2,15
CASRGTFANYGYTF,TGTGCCAGCCGTGGGACGTTCGCTAACTATGGCTACACCTTC,NA,many,TRBV12-3/TRBV12-4,TRBJ1-2,14
CASSLEGIADNEKLFF,TGTGCCAGCAGCTTAGAAGGGATTGCGGATAATGAAAAACTGTTTTTT,NA,medium-sized,TRBV7-6,TRBJ1-4,16
CASSPKTGQNTGELYF,TGTGCCAGCAGCCCGAAGACAGGGCAGAACACCGGGGAGCTGTACTTC,TRBD1,few,TRBV7-8,TRBJ2-5,16
CAIREQLNSGEVFF,TGTGCCATCAGGGAACAGCTGAACAGCGGGGAGGTGTTTTTT,TRBD2,NA,TRBV10-3,TRBJ2-2,14
CASRISTDTQYF,TGTGCCAGCAGGATAAGCACAGATACGCAGTATTTT,NA,many,TRBV6-1,TRBJ2-3,12
CASSLGAFF,TGTGCCAGCAGCTTGGGAGCTTTCTTT,NA,medium-sized,TRBV7-9,TRBJ1-1,9
CASSPQEQILYEQYF,TGTGCCAGCAGCCCCCAGGAACAGATCCTTTACGAGCAGTACTTC,NA,NA,TRBV11-2,TRBJ2-7,15
CASSSRGPSGGVSSYEQYF,TGTGCCAGCAGCTCCCGGGGGCCCAGCGGGGGCGTAAGCTCCTACGAGCAGTACTTC,TRBD2,medium-sized,TRBV7-2,TRBJ2-7,19
CAISGSSAGSTDTQYF,TGTGCCATCAGTGGATCCTCCGCCGGCAGCACAGATACGCAGTATTTT,NA,medium-sized,TRBV10-3,TRBJ2-3,16
CASSLGIPREGGQYF,TGTGCCAGCAGCTTAGGAATCCCAAGGGAAGGTGGGCAGTACTTC,NA,few,TRBV11-2,TRBJ2-5,15
CASSDGDGNSPLHF,TGTGCCAGCAGTGATGGGGACGGAAATTCACCCCTCCACTTC,NA,few,TRBV2,TRBJ2-4,14
CASSRGDHDYEQYF,TGTGCCAGCAGCCGGGGGGACCACGACTACGAGCAGTACTTC,TRBD2,many,TRBV6-1,TRBJ2-7,14
CASSFTGTSGAQYF,TGTGCCAGCAGCTTTACCGGGACTAGCGGGGCCCAGTACTTC,TRBD2,large,TRBV7-2,TRBJ2-5,14
CASSPQGAEQFF,TGTGCCAGCAGCCCCCAGGGGGCTGAGCAGTTCTTC,TRBD1,NA,TRBV11-3,TRBJ2-1,12
CASSPGDRDGYTF,TGTGCCAGCTCACCAGGGGACAGGGACGGCTACACCTTC,TRBD1,few,TRBV18,TRBJ1-2,13
CASRARGATTNEKLFF,TGTGCCAGCAGGGCTAGGGGGGCGACAACTAATGAAAAACTGTTTTTT,NA,medium-sized,TRBV7-8,TRBJ1-4,16
CASSLYTSGSEQFF,TGTGCCAGCAGTTTGTACACTAGCGGGAGTGAGCAGTTCTTC,TRBD2,medium-sized,TRBV28,TRBJ2-1,14
CASSYGTVNEQFF,TGTGCCAGCAGCTACGGGACAGTCAATGAGCAGTTCTTC,TRBD1,medium-sized,TRBV11-2,TRBJ2-1,13
CASSPGGGGETQYF,TGCGCCAGCAGCCCCGGAGGGGGGGGAGAGACCCAGTACTTC,NA,NA,TRBV4-1,TRBJ2-5,14
CASRSSGDMNTGELFF,TGCGCCAGCAGGAGTAGCGGGGATATGAACACCGGGGAGCTGTTTTTT,TRBD2,NA,TRBV5-1,TRBJ2-2,16